These T cell receptor beta chains were read from a single sample in a study of shared clonotypes between healthy human individuals. The protocol was immunoSEQ multiplex PCR, while the TCRdb copy is restricted to in-frame clones and leaves out a portion. The data hold approximately 470,000 clones, with approximately 80% observed a single time. The sample consisted of PBMCs. The receptor source for this set is a woman in her forties in good health. Some clones in this sample may be carry-over from other donors' samples. Each CDR3 is given with its conserved first and last residue. Each record gives: J gene, D gene, clone size, V gene, CDR3 protein, CDR3 DNA. D genes are given only for firm matches. Some rows have no size entry. The others give once, few or many, or a class for an expanded clone.

j_gene: TRBJ2-5; d_gene: .; abundance: .; v_gene: TRBV2; CDR3aa: CASSTGTGLEETQYF; CDR3nt: TGTGCCAGCAGTACGGGGACGGGTCTTGAAGAGACCCAGTACTTC
j_gene: TRBJ1-1; d_gene: TRBD1; abundance: once; v_gene: TRBV5-1; CDR3aa: CASSLARTGLNTEAFF; CDR3nt: TGCGCCAGCAGCTTGGCCCGGACAGGCCTGAACACTGAAGCTTTCTTT
j_gene: TRBJ2-1; d_gene: .; abundance: .; v_gene: TRBV18; CDR3aa: CASSQTTYNEQFF; CDR3nt: TGTGCCAGCTCACAGACTACATACAATGAGCAGTTCTTC
j_gene: TRBJ1-2; d_gene: .; abundance: .; v_gene: TRBV6-6; CDR3aa: CASSPPVGRDYGYTF; CDR3nt: TGTGCCAGCAGTCCTCCAGTCGGCCGGGACTATGGCTACACCTTC
j_gene: TRBJ2-3; d_gene: TRBD1; abundance: .; v_gene: TRBV7-3; CDR3aa: CASSTGQGQAQYF; CDR3nt: TGTGCCAGCAGCACGGGACAGGGGCAGGCGCAGTATTTT
j_gene: TRBJ2-7; d_gene: .; abundance: once; v_gene: TRBV5-1; CDR3aa: CASSPTTGTYEQYF; CDR3nt: TGCGCCAGCAGCCCCACGACAGGCACCTACGAGCAGTACTTC
j_gene: TRBJ2-3; d_gene: .; abundance: .; v_gene: TRBV28; CDR3aa: CASSLSGAASTDTQYF; CDR3nt: TGTGCCAGCAGTTTAAGTGGGGCAGCTAGCACAGATACGCAGTATTTT
j_gene: TRBJ2-3; d_gene: .; abundance: .; v_gene: TRBV18; CDR3aa: CASSPTGLTDTQYF; CDR3nt: TGTGCCAGCTCACCAACAGGGCTCACAGATACGCAGTATTTT
j_gene: TRBJ2-7; d_gene: .; abundance: .; v_gene: TRBV14; CDR3aa: CASSHTGYEQYF; CDR3nt: TGTGCCAGCAGCCATACAGGGTACGAGCAGTACTTC
j_gene: TRBJ2-3; d_gene: .; abundance: .; v_gene: TRBV11-2; CDR3aa: CASSLRLDTGTDTQYF; CDR3nt: TGTGCCAGCAGCCTAAGACTAGACACTGGCACAGATACGCAGTATTTT
j_gene: TRBJ1-2; d_gene: .; abundance: .; v_gene: TRBV6-1; CDR3aa: CASSENQGYGYTF; CDR3nt: TGTGCCAGCAGTGAGAATCAGGGGTACGGCTACACCTTC
j_gene: TRBJ2-7; d_gene: .; abundance: .; v_gene: TRBV4-1; CDR3aa: CASSLGLSYEQYF; CDR3nt: TGCGCCAGCAGTTTGGGACTCTCCTACGAGCAGTACTTC